Listed below are T cell receptor beta chains from one sample, sequenced in a study of T-cell memory formation after mild COVID-19. Each CDR3 protein is one row after TCRdb ran MiXCR on the 5' RACE reads. There are 45,000 to 65,000 distinct CDR3 sequences in the sample; 9.5% occur only once, and around 1.2% lies in the top ten. The sample consisted of PBMCs or a T cell subset sorted from them (not recorded which). Receptors originate from a man younger than 35 who had mild COVID-19 (a few samples of this study predate the infection). Cell type and time point are not known. The CDR3 runs from the conserved cysteine through the conserved F or W. Each record gives: CDR3 DNA, CDR3 protein, D gene, J gene, V gene, clone size. The D gene is left open where the match is weak. Clone size is shown for a subset of rows, as once, few, many or a class of expanded clone.

DNA: TGTGCCGCTATAAAAGGACAGGTCAATCAGCCCCAGCATTTT
CDR3: CAAIKGQVNQPQHF
D: TRBD1
J: TRBJ1-5
V: TRBV12-3/TRBV12-4
size: NA

DNA: TGTGCCATCAGTGAGTCGACTTGGGCTTTCTTT
CDR3: CAISESTWAFF
D: NA
J: TRBJ1-1
V: TRBV10-3
size: NA

DNA: TGTGCCAGCCACGACATTGCTACTCAGCCCCAGCATTTT
CDR3: CASHDIATQPQHF
D: NA
J: TRBJ1-5
V: TRBV19
size: few

DNA: TGTGCCAGCAGCCAAGATTGGACCCCGGGACCTGGGACAGATACGCAGTATTTT
CDR3: CASSQDWTPGPGTDTQYF
D: NA
J: TRBJ2-3
V: TRBV4-2
size: many

DNA: TGTGCCAGCTCTCTCGACGGGGGTAAATCCTACGAGCAGTACTTC
CDR3: CASSLDGGKSYEQYF
D: NA
J: TRBJ2-7
V: TRBV6-5
size: many

DNA: TGTGCCAGCAGCGCCGGGGGCCCCAGCACCGAGCAGTACTTC
CDR3: CASSAGGPSTEQYF
D: NA
J: TRBJ2-7
V: TRBV7-2
size: medium-sized

DNA: TGCGCCAGCAGCCAAGATTATTTTGCGGTTGGTTCACCCCTCCACTTT
CDR3: CASSQDYFAVGSPLHF
D: NA
J: TRBJ1-6
V: TRBV4-3
size: few

DNA: TGTGCCAGCAGCCAAGCGGGACAGGGAAACATTCAGTACTTC
CDR3: CASSQAGQGNIQYF
D: TRBD1
J: TRBJ2-4
V: TRBV4-2
size: few

DNA: TGCGCCAGCAGCCAAGGACGGGGCGAGACCCAGTACTTC
CDR3: CASSQGRGETQYF
D: NA
J: TRBJ2-5
V: TRBV4-3
size: many

DNA: TGTGCCAGCAGATTGGGACAGGGGGCCTTAGATACGCAGTATTTT
CDR3: CASRLGQGALDTQYF
D: TRBD1
J: TRBJ2-3
V: TRBV12-3/TRBV12-4
size: few

DNA: TGTGCCAGCAGCGTCGGGGGGCAAGGGGCCAACGTCCTGACTTTC
CDR3: CASSVGGQGANVLTF
D: NA
J: TRBJ2-6
V: TRBV9
size: NA

DNA: TGTGCCAGCAGTGAACTCCCAGGGGGAAACACCGGGGAGCTGTTTTTT
CDR3: CASSELPGGNTGELFF
D: TRBD1
J: TRBJ2-2
V: TRBV2
size: many

DNA: TGTGCCAGCAGCCCTCAGGGGGCGCGGGAGACCCAGTACTTC
CDR3: CASSPQGARETQYF
D: TRBD1
J: TRBJ2-5
V: TRBV7-9
size: few

DNA: TGTGCCAGCAGCGTAGTCAGCGTTAGCACAGATACGCAGTATTTT
CDR3: CASSVVSVSTDTQYF
D: NA
J: TRBJ2-3
V: TRBV9
size: many

DNA: TGTGCCAGCAGTTACTCTACGGCAAATACGCAGTATTTT
CDR3: CASSYSTANTQYF
D: NA
J: TRBJ2-3
V: TRBV6-2/TRBV6-3
size: many

DNA: TGCGCCAGCAGCTTGGAAACAGAGAACACTGAAGCTTTCTTT
CDR3: CASSLETENTEAFF
D: NA
J: TRBJ1-1
V: TRBV5-1
size: NA

DNA: TGTGCCAGCAGCTTACTGGGGGGCACCAACACCGGGGAGCTGTTTTTT
CDR3: CASSLLGGTNTGELFF
D: NA
J: TRBJ2-2
V: TRBV7-8
size: NA

DNA: TGTGCCAGCAGTGACCCCTATAATTCACCCCTCCACTTT
CDR3: CASSDPYNSPLHF
D: NA
J: TRBJ1-6
V: TRBV28
size: few

DNA: TGTGCCAGCAGCCCTACTAGCGGAAATCAGTTCTTC
CDR3: CASSPTSGNQFF
D: TRBD2
J: TRBJ2-1
V: TRBV12-3/TRBV12-4
size: NA

DNA: TGTGCCAGCAGCCCCGTTAGCGGGGGGTACGAGCAGTACTTC
CDR3: CASSPVSGGYEQYF
D: TRBD2
J: TRBJ2-7
V: TRBV7-2
size: NA

DNA: TGTGCCAGCAGACCAAGACAGGGTGGGACTATGGTCTTC
CDR3: CASRPRQGGTMVF
D: NA
J: TRBJ2-1
V: TRBV7-2
size: few

DNA: TGTGCCAGCAGCCCAGAGTTTTATGGCTACACCTTC
CDR3: CASSPEFYGYTF
D: NA
J: TRBJ1-2
V: TRBV7-9
size: NA

DNA: TGTGCCAGCAGTCAACAGGGGAGTTATGGCTACACCTTC
CDR3: CASSQQGSYGYTF
D: TRBD1
J: TRBJ1-2
V: TRBV3-1
size: NA

DNA: TGCGCCAGCAGCCAGAGACACGTTAGCAATCAGCCCCAGCATTTT
CDR3: CASSQRHVSNQPQHF
D: NA
J: TRBJ1-5
V: TRBV4-1
size: many

DNA: TGTGCCAGCAGTCGCGGGACCGCACAAGAGACCCAGTACTTC
CDR3: CASSRGTAQETQYF
D: NA
J: TRBJ2-5
V: TRBV2
size: few

DNA: TGCGCCAGCAGCCAGCCATCGGACAGGCCTAACTATGGCTACACCTTC
CDR3: CASSQPSDRPNYGYTF
D: TRBD1
J: TRBJ1-2
V: TRBV4-1
size: few

DNA: TGCGCCAGCAGCACTGAGGGATCAGATACGCAGTATTTT
CDR3: CASSTEGSDTQYF
D: NA
J: TRBJ2-3
V: TRBV5-1
size: medium-sized

DNA: TGTGCCAGCAGGAAAAGGACAGGGGTTGGTCAGCCCCAGCATTTT
CDR3: CASRKRTGVGQPQHF
D: TRBD1
J: TRBJ1-5
V: TRBV12-3/TRBV12-4
size: NA

DNA: TGTGCCAGCAGCTACACGGCGTTTGAGGGCTACACCTTC
CDR3: CASSYTAFEGYTF
D: NA
J: TRBJ1-2
V: TRBV3-1
size: NA

DNA: TGTGCCAGCAGCGAGAACCCGACGATCAATCAGCCCCAGCATTTT
CDR3: CASSENPTINQPQHF
D: NA
J: TRBJ1-5
V: TRBV7-8
size: NA

DNA: TGCGCCAGCAGCTTCCAGGGCAGCACAGATACGCAGTATTTT
CDR3: CASSFQGSTDTQYF
D: NA
J: TRBJ2-3
V: TRBV5-1
size: many

DNA: TGCGCCAGCAGCTTGGAATCGGATACGCAGTATTTT
CDR3: CASSLESDTQYF
D: NA
J: TRBJ2-3
V: TRBV5-1
size: NA

DNA: TGCGCCAGCAGCTTGGATCGGACAGGGAGGGGAGGAACTGAAGCTTTCTTT
CDR3: CASSLDRTGRGGTEAFF
D: TRBD1
J: TRBJ1-1
V: TRBV5-1
size: NA

DNA: TGTGCCAGCAGCTCGGGACAGACCACCGGGGAGCTGTTTTTT
CDR3: CASSSGQTTGELFF
D: TRBD1
J: TRBJ2-2
V: TRBV7-2
size: many

DNA: TGTGCCAGCTCACCAGGGGCCATGAACACTGAAGCTTTCTTT
CDR3: CASSPGAMNTEAFF
D: NA
J: TRBJ1-1
V: TRBV18
size: NA

DNA: TGTGCCAGCAGCTTGGGGTTTGTACTCAATGAGCAGTTCTTC
CDR3: CASSLGFVLNEQFF
D: NA
J: TRBJ2-1
V: TRBV11-2
size: few

DNA: TGTGCCAGCAGTTTAGAGCGGGGACAGGAGACCCAGTACTTC
CDR3: CASSLERGQETQYF
D: NA
J: TRBJ2-5
V: TRBV12-3/TRBV12-4
size: many

DNA: TGTGCCAGCAGTACGCAAGGCCCGGGGAATGAGCAGTTCTTC
CDR3: CASSTQGPGNEQFF
D: NA
J: TRBJ2-1
V: TRBV12-3/TRBV12-4
size: medium-sized

DNA: TGTGCCAGCAGAGCAACTAGCGGGGGCTATTACAATGAGCAGTTCTTC
CDR3: CASRATSGGYYNEQFF
D: TRBD2
J: TRBJ2-1
V: TRBV7-9
size: NA

DNA: TGTGCCAGCAGTTACCGCCTGGGGGGGAACACTGAAGCTTTCTTT
CDR3: CASSYRLGGNTEAFF
D: NA
J: TRBJ1-1
V: TRBV6-5
size: NA

DNA: TGTGCCAGCAGCCAGACAGGACTTATCTCTGGAAACACCATATATTTT
CDR3: CASSQTGLISGNTIYF
D: NA
J: TRBJ1-3
V: TRBV3-1
size: many

DNA: TGTGCCAGCAGCAACAGGGGAGGGGTGAGGGAAAAACTGTTTTTT
CDR3: CASSNRGGVREKLFF
D: TRBD1
J: TRBJ1-4
V: TRBV12-3/TRBV12-4
size: NA

DNA: TGTGCCAGCAGCGTAGCTTTGGGAACTGAAGCTTTCTTT
CDR3: CASSVALGTEAFF
D: NA
J: TRBJ1-1
V: TRBV9
size: many

DNA: TGTGCCAGCAGTAAGGGGCAGGGGGATACGCAGTATTTT
CDR3: CASSKGQGDTQYF
D: NA
J: TRBJ2-3
V: TRBV7-3
size: NA

DNA: TGTGCCAGCAGGAGGGGGACTAGCGAAACAGAGACCCAGTACTTC
CDR3: CASRRGTSETETQYF
D: TRBD2
J: TRBJ2-5
V: TRBV9
size: NA

DNA: TGTGCCAGCAGCATCGCAGATACGCAGTATTTT
CDR3: CASSIADTQYF
D: NA
J: TRBJ2-3
V: TRBV5-4
size: NA

DNA: TGTGCCAGCAGCACGCTCAGTCTTGTCCAAGAGACCCAGTACTTC
CDR3: CASSTLSLVQETQYF
D: NA
J: TRBJ2-5
V: TRBV27
size: NA

DNA: TGTGCCAGCTTCCGACCGGGACAGCAAGAGACCCAGTACTTC
CDR3: CASFRPGQQETQYF
D: TRBD1
J: TRBJ2-5
V: TRBV2
size: NA

DNA: TGTGCCACCAGCAGAGATGTAGAGGTGTTGGCTAGCGGGGGGACCGGGGTGCTGTTTTTT
CDR3: CATSRDVEVLASGGTGVLFF
D: TRBD2
J: TRBJ2-2
V: TRBV15
size: NA

DNA: TGCGCCACTGGGATCGGACTAGCATCAGATACGCAGTATTTT
CDR3: CATGIGLASDTQYF
D: TRBD2
J: TRBJ2-3
V: TRBV5-1
size: few

DNA: TGTGCCAGCAGTTTAGGCGCAGGGGGGGATGGCTACACCTTC
CDR3: CASSLGAGGDGYTF
D: TRBD1
J: TRBJ1-2
V: TRBV27
size: few

DNA: TGTGCCATCAGTGAGCCGGCCGGGGTGTCGGATGGCTACACCTTC
CDR3: CAISEPAGVSDGYTF
D: NA
J: TRBJ1-2
V: TRBV10-3
size: many